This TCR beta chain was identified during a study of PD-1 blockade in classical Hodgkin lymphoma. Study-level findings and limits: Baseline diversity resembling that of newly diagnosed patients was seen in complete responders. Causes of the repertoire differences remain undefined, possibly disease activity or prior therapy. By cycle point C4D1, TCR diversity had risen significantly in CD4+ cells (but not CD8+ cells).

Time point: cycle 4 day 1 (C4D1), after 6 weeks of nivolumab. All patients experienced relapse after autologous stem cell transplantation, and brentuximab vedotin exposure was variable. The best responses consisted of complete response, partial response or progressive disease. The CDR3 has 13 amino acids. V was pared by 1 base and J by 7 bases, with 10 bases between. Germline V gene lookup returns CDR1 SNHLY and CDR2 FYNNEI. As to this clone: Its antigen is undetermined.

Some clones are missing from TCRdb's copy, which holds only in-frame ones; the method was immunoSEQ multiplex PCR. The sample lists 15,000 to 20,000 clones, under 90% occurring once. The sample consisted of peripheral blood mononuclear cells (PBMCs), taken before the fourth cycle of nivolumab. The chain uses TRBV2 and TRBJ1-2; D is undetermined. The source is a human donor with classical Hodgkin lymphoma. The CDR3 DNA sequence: TGTGCCAGCAGTGAAGGAGGGATACTTGGCTACACCTTC. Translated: CASSEGGILGYTF.